This entry concerns a single TCR beta chain. Treatment meaning: treatment-naive control, cytoreductive nephrectomy. Control samples are tumors resected by cytoreductive nephrectomy without prior radiation. The sample originates from a study of radiation and T cells in renal cell carcinoma. Trimming removed 1 base at V and 4 bases at J, with 14 bases between. The CDR3 totals 16 residues. Germline CDR1 SGHTA, CDR2 FQGNSA. Assay: immunoSEQ multiplex PCR; the TCRdb copy retains only in-frame clones and omits some. The sample shows roughly 20,000 clones, about 60% of them seen only once. Sequences were derived from tumor tissue, sampled from a patient whose treatment was nephrectomy without radiotherapy. This chain links TRBV7-2 with TRBJ1-5; D unclear. This receptor was obtained from a man aged 50-60 years with renal cell carcinoma. The CDR3 loop reads CASSLVGLSGNQPQHF. CDR3 nucleotides: TGTGCCAGCAGCTTAGTCGGACTGTCGGGTAATCAGCCCCAGCATTTT.